Listed here are 8 T cell receptor beta chains from one sample, sequenced in a study of neurological immune-mediated disorders. Time point described: longitudinal time-point 3. TCRdb independently ran MiXCR on the 5' RACE reads; one entry per CDR3 protein. The repertoire holds under 100,000 distinct CDR3 sequences, with around 4.5% as singletons. The sample consisted of PBMCs. The receptors shown here come from an older woman with multiple sclerosis.

This clonotype was seen repeatedly, ten times or more. CDR3 in amino acids: CASSVGASGTDTQYF. In DNA, the CDR3 is TGTGCCAGCAGCGTAGGGGCTAGCGGGACCGATACGCAGTATTTT. This sequence joins TRBV9 and TRBJ2-3; 9 bases agree with TRBD2. The V and J ends lost 0 bases and 6 bases, in that order; junction bases with no gene match: 5. This CDR3 comprises 15 residues. The germline gives CDR1 SGDLS, CDR2 YYNGEE.

This clonotype was observed at least ten times. The chain carries TRBV5-1 and TRBJ2-1; D remains unclear. Germline V gene sequence: CDR1 SGHRS, CDR2 YFSETQ. The length of the CDR3 is 14 residues. Trimming pared 3 bases from V and 5 bases from J, leaving 12 bases between. CDR3 residues: CASSWSSNNNEQFF. The CDR3, as DNA: TGCGCCAGCAGCTGGTCCTCCAATAACAATGAGCAGTTCTTC.

This clonotype was detected ten times or more. This rearrangement joins TRBV12-3 or TRBV12-4 to TRBJ2-4; the match to TRBD1 covers 8 bases. Unmatched junction bases numbered 14, after V lost 1 base and J lost 0 bases. This CDR3 has 20 residues. The CDR3 DNA sequence: TGTGCCAGCAGTTTAGGAAGACGACAGGGGTTTCGCCCAGCCAAAAACATTCAGTACTTC. This sequence encodes CASSLGRRQGFRPAKNIQYF.

This clonotype showed up many times. The chain is built from TRBV5-1 and TRBJ1-1; D not resolved. The germline CDR1 and CDR2 sequences are SGHRS and YFSETQ. This CDR3 region has 15 residues. Trimming cost V 1 base and J 0 bases, with 10 bases left between them. In DNA, the CDR3 is TGCGCCAGCAGCTTGCAGGCAGGAATGAACACTGAAGCTTTCTTT. Amino acid sequence: CASSLQAGMNTEAFF. The whole variable domain, filled in from reference TRBV5-1 and TRBJ1-1, reads KAGVTQTPRYLIKTRGQQVTLSCSPISGHRSVSWYQQTPGQGLQFLFEYFSETQRNKGNFPGRFSGRQFSNSRSEMNVSTLELGDSALYLCASSLQAGMNTEAFFGQGTRLTVV.

This clonotype came up many times. The chain uses TRBV5-1 and TRBJ2-3; no reliable D call. The V gene's germline CDR1 is SGHRS and CDR2 YFSETQ. The CDR3 is 12 amino acids. Trimming removed 4 bases from V and 5 bases from J, with 8 bases in between. The CDR3: CASSPIGDTQYF. CDR3 bases: TGCGCCAGCAGCCCAATCGGAGATACGCAGTATTTT.

This clonotype has at least ten counts. The V gene is TRBV12-3 or TRBV12-4, the J gene TRBJ2-3; tentatively, D is TRBD1 (6 bases). V shed 5 bases and J shed 1 base, with 28 bases lying between them. The CDR3 extends over 20 amino acids. The CDR3, as DNA: TGTGCCAGCAGTCCTCTTTTGGATGGGTTACAGGGAGTGGGCACAGATACGCAGTATTTT. It encodes CASSPLLDGLQGVGTDTQYF.

The table lists this clonotype with many counts. V and J are TRBV7-9 and TRBJ2-7, with a tentative D call TRBD1 (5 bases). Germline V gene lookup returns CDR1 SEHNR and CDR2 FQNEAQ (reference sequence). The CDR3 has 14 amino acids. Trimming took off 2 bases at V and 0 bases at J, with 8 bases between the two ends. CDR3 bases: TGTGCCAGCAGCTTAACAGGAATCTCCTACGAGCAGTACTTC. Translation: CASSLTGISYEQYF.

This clonotype showed up many times. The chain recombines TRBV12-3 or TRBV12-4 with TRBJ1-6; TRBD1 might be the D (6 bases). The CDR3 totals 14 residues. Trimming took 7 bases from V and 7 from J, leaving 14 bases between them. The CDR3 coding sequence is TGTGCCAGCATCGGGAGGGGACAAAATTCACCCCTCCACTTT. It encodes CASIGRGQNSPLHF.